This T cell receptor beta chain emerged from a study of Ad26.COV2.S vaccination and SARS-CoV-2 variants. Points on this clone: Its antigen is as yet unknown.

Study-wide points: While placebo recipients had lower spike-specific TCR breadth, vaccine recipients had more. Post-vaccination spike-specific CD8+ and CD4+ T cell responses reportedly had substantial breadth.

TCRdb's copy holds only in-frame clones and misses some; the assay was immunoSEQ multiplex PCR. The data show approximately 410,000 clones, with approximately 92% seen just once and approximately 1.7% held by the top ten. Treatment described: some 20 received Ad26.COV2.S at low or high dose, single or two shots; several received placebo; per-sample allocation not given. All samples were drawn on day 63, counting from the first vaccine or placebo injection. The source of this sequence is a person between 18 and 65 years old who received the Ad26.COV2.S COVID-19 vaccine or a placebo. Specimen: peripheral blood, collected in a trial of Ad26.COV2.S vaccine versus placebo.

The CDR3 nucleotides are TGTGCCAGCAGTTACTCTCGGGCAACTCCATATGGCTACACCTTC. Translated, it gives CASSYSRATPYGYTF. The chain joins TRBV6-5 to TRBJ1-2; D ambiguous. V lost 0 bases and J 5 bases, leaving 13 bases between the germline ends. The germline V gene encodes CDR1 MNHEY and CDR2 SVGAGI. There are 15 residues in the CDR3.